This entry concerns a single T cell receptor beta chain. The CDR3 totals 13 residues. The V end lost 3 bases, the J end lost 7 bases, and 13 bases lay between the germline ends. Germline V gene sequence: CDR1 SGHTA, CDR2 FQGTGA. The table came from immunoSEQ multiplex PCR; TCRdb's copy has only in-frame clones and leaves some out. The data show roughly 46,000 clones, 70% to 90% seen once. The data stem from a study of PD-L1 blockade in urothelial cancer. The overall study: Patients went on atezolizumab in the mid-2010s, receiving 1,200 mg intravenously every 3 weeks. About 90% of the 29 patients were males with bladder-origin urothelial cancer. Blood was subjected to analysis at 3 weeks (second dose) and 6 weeks following treatment start. Of prior chemotherapy regimens, patients had received between 0 and 3.

Time point: peripheral blood 6 weeks after treatment start. The J gene is TRBJ2-7, the V gene TRBV7-3, with D possibly matching TRBD1 (6 bases). The sample in question was PBMCs, obtained around atezolizumab (anti-PD-L1) treatment. The receptor was derived from a man between 45 and 60 years old with urothelial cancer. The CDR3 loop is CASSFGGGGEQYF. The DNA of the CDR3 is TGTGCCAGCAGCTTTGGTGGGGGCGGGGAGCAGTACTTC. Together with reference TRBV7-3 and TRBJ2-7, the CDR3 gives the full variable domain: GAGVSQTPSNKVTEKGKYVELRCDPISGHTALYWYRQSLGQGPEFLIYFQGTGAADDSGLPNDRFFAVRPEGSVSTLKIQRTERGDSAVYLCASSFGGGGEQYFGPGTRLTVT.